This TCR beta chain was found in a study of response to subunit inactivated influenza vaccine. General study points: Authors proposed each seasonal influenza vaccination draws in few new T cells.

Trimming removed 6 bases from V and 3 bases from J, with 12 bases in between. The CDR3 contains 14 residues. Looked up from germline, CDR1 is MDHEN and CDR2 is SYDVKM. This clonotype showed up just a few times. As yet, its antigen is unknown. TCRdb used MiXCR to reprocess the RT-PCR reads, holding one entry per CDR3 protein. The sample has hundreds of thousands of distinct CDR3 sequences; about 15% are singletons. The material was PBMCs from blood, obtained 14 days before vaccination. The TCR comes from a man aged 50 or older who received an inactivated influenza vaccine. V usage is TRBV28 and J usage is TRBJ1-5; D is unresolved. DNA of the CDR3: TGTGCCAGCAGCACGGGGTTACACAATCAGCCCCAGCATTTT. Protein product: CASSTGLHNQPQHF.